The source of this T cell receptor beta chain is a study of blood T cell repertoires in COVID-19 (dated by TCRdb to the early 2020s). Study-wide context: The collaborator samples originated in the United States, Italy and Spain and spanned the acute and convalescent phases of COVID-19. The repertoires were made available in a free public database intended to serve as a resource for research on the immune response to SARS-CoV-2. The dataset comprised deeply sampled blood TCRbeta repertoires from subjects exposed to, actively infected with, or recovered from COVID-19. A de-identified subject ID, COVID-19 status, age in years and sex were almost always included in the sample metadata. Where HLA class I and class II types were available, the types were taken from metadata supplied by the sample provider, not from assay-based typing. Samples came from the ongoing ImmuneRACE study (first 160 participants) plus 1,254 subjects from 6 global collaborators. The material from the prospective study consisted of cDNA or gDNA derived from T cells, B-cell-depleted T cells, or PBMCs.

The collaborating institutions used their own protocols to collect whole blood in K2EDTA tubes. For TCRbeta analysis, collaborators shipped samples as frozen whole blood, isolated PBMCs, or DNA extracted from either of those sample types. Notes on this clone: Its specific antigen is unknown. Base qualities are not provided; no much larger clone lies one nucleotide away.

General findings and caveats noted by the study authors: How much clinical and demographic metadata was included differed by source and by participant, and the metadata was provided uncurated.

The immunoSEQ Assay, a bias-controlled multiplex PCR, was used to amplify TCRbeta CDR3 regions from genomic DNA. The authors' analysis ran thus. The number of nucleated cells in each sample was estimated from the amplification of reference gene primers within the assay. Sequence reads were collapsed and filtered to measure the absolute abundance of every unique TCRbeta CDR3 rearrangement. For each sample, productive Simpson clonality was calculated by taking the square root of Simpson's diversity index across productive rearrangements. This immuneACCESS table, as held by TCRdb, lists in-frame sequences with V and J called but not all clones. Of the missing ones, under half trace to an unresolved V gene in checked studies; the others have no known cause. The DNA gave D and trimming, while V, J and clone size come from that table. The sample contains approximately 290,000 clones, roughly 89% of them found a single time. The top ten clonotypes cover more than 0.75% of the sample.

The TCR originated in a man aged 30 to 45 with acute or convalescent COVID-19. The source material was peripheral blood.

CDR3 reads: CASSGGGNEQFF. The DNA sequence is as follows: TGTGCCAGCAGCGGGGGGGGCAATGAGCAGTTCTTC. The V gene is TRBV6-1 and the J gene is TRBJ2-1, and TRBD2 matches 8 of the central bases. The germline V gene encodes CDR1 MNHNS and CDR2 SASEGT. V loses 6 bases at its end and J loses 6 bases; junction bases beyond the gene matches: 1. Taken from cysteine to phenylalanine, the CDR3 has 12 residues. Just the 36-base CDR3 DNA is kept, in frame starting at base 1.